This T cell receptor (beta chain) was sequenced for a study of OX40 agonist ivuxolimab in advanced cancers. Study conclusions and caveats: Low normalized T-cell clonal expansion also characterized some of the nonresponders.

Assay used: immunoSEQ multiplex PCR; TCRdb lists only in-frame clones, some missing. This table holds about 76,000 clones, about 87% found once. A word on this clone: What it binds is unknown.

CDR3 size: 16 residues. The trim removed 4 bases at V and 2 bases at J, leaving 10 bases unmatched. The germline CDR1 and CDR2 sequences are SGHRS and YFSETQ. The specimen was CD4+ or CD8+ T cells sorted from blood, collected in a trial of the OX40 agonist ivuxolimab. This chain uses TRBV5-1 with TRBJ2-5; 8 positions match TRBD1. This sequence was found in an adult with an advanced solid tumor such as melanoma, head and neck, liver or kidney cancer. CDR3 coding DNA: TGCGCCAGCAGCACGACGGGAACAGGGGGGCAAGAGACCCAGTACTTC. Protein product: CASSTTGTGGQETQYF.